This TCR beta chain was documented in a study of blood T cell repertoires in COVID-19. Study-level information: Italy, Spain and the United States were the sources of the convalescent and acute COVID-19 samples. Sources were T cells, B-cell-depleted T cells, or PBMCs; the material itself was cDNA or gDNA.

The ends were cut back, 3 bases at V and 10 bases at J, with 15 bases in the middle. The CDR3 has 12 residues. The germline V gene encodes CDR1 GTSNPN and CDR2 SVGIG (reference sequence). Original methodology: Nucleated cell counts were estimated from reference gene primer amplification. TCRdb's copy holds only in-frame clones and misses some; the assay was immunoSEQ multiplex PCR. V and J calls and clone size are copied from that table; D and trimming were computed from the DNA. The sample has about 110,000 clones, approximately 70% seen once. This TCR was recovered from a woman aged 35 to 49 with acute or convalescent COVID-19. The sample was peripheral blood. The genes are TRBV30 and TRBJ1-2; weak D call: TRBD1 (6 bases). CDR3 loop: CAWSPGTFLYTF. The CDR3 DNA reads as TGTGCCTGGAGCCCCGGGACATTCCTCTACACCTTC. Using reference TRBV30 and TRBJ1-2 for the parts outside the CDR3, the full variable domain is SQTIHQWPATLVQPVGSPLSLECTVEGTSNPNLYWYRQAAGRGLQLLFYSVGIGQISSEVPQNLSASRPQDRQFILSSKKLLLSDSGFYLCAWSPGTFLYTFGSGTRLTVV.